These T cell receptor beta chains were read from a single sample in a study of post-analysis software for immune sequencing data. TCRdb reprocessed the PCR reads with MiXCR, giving one entry per CDR3 protein. The sample comprises around 710,000 distinct CDR3 sequences, under 60% of which are singletons, and roughly 4.9% rests with the top ten. Sequenced sample: blood. All receptors derive from a girl aged 5-17 years with multiple sclerosis. Both conserved end residues are part of each CDR3. The D gene is left open where the match is weak. Size is omitted from some rows. Given values are once, few, many or a class for expanded clones.

TRBJ2-7	TRBV20-1	.	.	TGCAGTGCTGTCCCGGGGCCGAGCGAGCAGTACTTC	CSAVPGPSEQYF
TRBJ2-1	TRBV12-3/TRBV12-4	.	.	TGTGCCAGCAGTTTAAAGCCGGGTTGGATAGTTTCAGACGATGAGCAGTTCTTC	CASSLKPGWIVSDDEQFF
TRBJ2-7	TRBV28	TRBD2	.	TGTACCAGCGGGAGCGGGAGCTACGAGCAGTACTTC	CTSGSGSYEQYF
TRBJ2-3	TRBV25-1	.	few	TGTGCCAGCAGTGAACCCCGCAGGGGGGGAGATACGCAGTATTTT	CASSEPRRGGDTQYF
TRBJ2-1	TRBV27	TRBD2	few	TGTGCCAGCAGTTTTGGACTAGCGGGAGTAAATGAGCAGTTCTTC	CASSFGLAGVNEQFF
TRBJ2-1	TRBV20-1	TRBD2	.	TGCAGTGCTAGAGTTAGGACTAGCGGGAGTGAGCAGTTCTTC	CSARVRTSGSEQFF
TRBJ1-4	TRBV6-6	.	.	TGTGCCAGCAGTTACTCGGGTCAGGTTAATGAAAAACTGTTTTTT	CASSYSGQVNEKLFF
TRBJ2-3	TRBV15	TRBD2	.	TGTGCCACCAGCGGACCTGCAGCGGGAGACGCAGATACGCAGTATTTT	CATSGPAAGDADTQYF
TRBJ1-5	TRBV10-3	.	.	TGTGCCATCAGTGAGTCGAGCCAGGGAGATCAGCCCCAGCATTTT	CAISESSQGDQPQHF
TRBJ2-1	TRBV20-1	TRBD2	once	TGCAGTGCCCACCGTGGGAGCGGGGGGATAAGGAGCTCCTACAATGAGCAGTTCTTC	CSAHRGSGGIRSSYNEQFF
TRBJ2-5	TRBV7-7	.	few	TGTGCTAGCAGTCATGGGGGGGAGACCCAGTACTTC	CASSHGGETQYF
TRBJ2-7	TRBV6-5	TRBD1	few	TGTGCCAGCAGGCGGACAGGCCCCTACGAGCAGTACTTC	CASRRTGPYEQYF
TRBJ2-7	TRBV20-1	.	.	TGCAGTGCCCACAGCGGGGGGACAGGAACTTACGAGCAGTACTTC	CSAHSGGTGTYEQYF
TRBJ1-1	TRBV12-3/TRBV12-4	TRBD1	.	TGTGCCGGGGACTCGGACAGGGGAGACACTGAAGCTTTCTTT	CAGDSDRGDTEAFF
TRBJ2-7	TRBV20-1	.	.	TGCAGTGCTAGAGGAGACAGACATAGCCTCGACGAGCAGTACTTC	CSARGDRHSLDEQYF
TRBJ2-5	TRBV4-3	TRBD2	.	TGCGCCAGCAGCTCCGGACTAGCGGGAGGCATCTTGTACTTC	CASSSGLAGGILYF
TRBJ2-5	TRBV20-1	TRBD1	.	TGCAGTGCTCGGGACAGACCCTTACTACCGACCCAGTACTTC	CSARDRPLLPTQYF
TRBJ2-4	TRBV28	.	.	TGTGCCAGCAGCTCTCAAAGTCCCGTAGCCAAAAACATTCAGTACTTC	CASSSQSPVAKNIQYF
TRBJ2-7	TRBV11-2	TRBD1	.	TGTGCCAGCAGCTTAGATCTAAGGGTCAGGGGGATTTCCGACGAGCAGTACTTC	CASSLDLRVRGISDEQYF
TRBJ1-2	TRBV29-1	.	.	TGCAGCGTTGAAGGAGGTACATCGGACTATGGCTACACCTTC	CSVEGGTSDYGYTF
TRBJ1-1	TRBV3-1	TRBD1	.	TGTGCCAGCAGCCAAGACAGGGGGTCGAACACTGAAGCTTTCTTT	CASSQDRGSNTEAFF
TRBJ2-7	TRBV20-1	TRBD2	.	TGCAGTGCTAGGGGGGACGTAGCGGGACTCTACGAGCAGTACTTC	CSARGDVAGLYEQYF
TRBJ2-5	TRBV28	.	.	TGTGCCAGCAGTTTATGGGCAGGGTACCAAGAGACCCAGTACTTC	CASSLWAGYQETQYF
TRBJ2-1	TRBV9	TRBD2	once	TGTGCCAGCAGCCCCTATTCGACTAGCGACGATGAGCAGTTCTTC	CASSPYSTSDDEQFF
TRBJ2-7	TRBV2	.	once	TGTGCCAGCAGTGAAGTCTCGACGAGCTCCTACGAGCAGTACTTC	CASSEVSTSSYEQYF
TRBJ2-7	TRBV6-1	.	.	TGTGCCAGCAGGGACAGTATTCTCTCCTACGAGCAGTACTTC	CASRDSILSYEQYF
TRBJ2-1	TRBV5-1	.	.	TGCGCCAGCAGCCAGTCAGTGAATGAGCAGTTCTTC	CASSQSVNEQFF
TRBJ2-1	TRBV20-1	TRBD2	.	TGCAGTGCTAAAGAGGGTACTAGCGGATACAATGAGCAGTTCTTC	CSAKEGTSGYNEQFF
TRBJ2-3	TRBV15	TRBD2	.	TGTGCCACCAGCAGAGTTGGGACTAGCGGCCTTACGCAGTATTTT	CATSRVGTSGLTQYF
TRBJ1-2	TRBV20-1	.	few	TGCAGTGCTAGAGGGACACTTTATGGCTACACCTTC	CSARGTLYGYTF
TRBJ2-1	TRBV27	TRBD2	few	TGTGCCAGCAGTCTACGGGGAGCGGGAGTTTCCTACAATGAGCAGTTCTTC	CASSLRGAGVSYNEQFF
TRBJ2-6	TRBV4-3	.	many	TGCGCCAGCAGCCAAGAGGGGGGAACTGGGGCCAACGTCCTGACTTTC	CASSQEGGTGANVLTF
TRBJ2-5	TRBV2	TRBD1	.	TGTGCCAGCAAGAGCACAGGGGCAACGCGTGAGCAGTACTTC	CASKSTGATREQYF
TRBJ2-3	TRBV15	.	.	TGTGCCACCAGCAGAGGAGAGTCGGTCACAGATACGCAGTATTTT	CATSRGESVTDTQYF
TRBJ2-3	TRBV7-6	.	.	TGTGCCAGCAGCTTAGGGGTGGACGGACCGCCCACAGATACGCAGTATTTT	CASSLGVDGPPTDTQYF
TRBJ1-2	TRBV20-1	TRBD1	few	TGCAGTGCTAGGGGACAGGGGGCAGGTGGCTACACCTTC	CSARGQGAGGYTF
TRBJ2-5	TRBV20-1	TRBD2	.	TGCAGTGCTAGGTTAGCGGGGCCCAAAGAGACCCAGTACTTC	CSARLAGPKETQYF
TRBJ1-2	TRBV25-1	TRBD1	.	TGTGCCAGCAGTCGGGACAGATGGGGCTACACCTTC	CASSRDRWGYTF
TRBJ2-3	TRBV20-1	.	.	TGCAGTGCTCAACCCGGCCTTAGCGGACCGTCAGGGGATACGCAGTATTTT	CSAQPGLSGPSGDTQYF
TRBJ2-1	TRBV20-1	TRBD2	.	TGCAGTGCTAACCTGGGTCTAGCGGGACCGAGCTCCTACAATGAGCAGTTCTTC	CSANLGLAGPSSYNEQFF
TRBJ2-7	TRBV6-1	TRBD1	.	TGTGCCAGCAGTTTATCCGGGACAGTTCCCTACGAGCAGTACTTC	CASSLSGTVPYEQYF
TRBJ2-1	TRBV5-4	.	few	TGTGCCAGCAGTGAGCCTTCACTGTACAATGAGCAGTTCTTC	CASSEPSLYNEQFF
TRBJ2-4	TRBV28	TRBD2	.	TGTGCCAGCACACCGGGACTAGCGGGAGGCCTCAAAAACATTCAGTACTTC	CASTPGLAGGLKNIQYF
TRBJ2-7	TRBV6-5	.	.	TGTGCCAGCAGTTACTCGGTCAGGAGGAACGAGCAGTACTTC	CASSYSVRRNEQYF
TRBJ1-2	TRBV11-2	.	.	TGTGCCAGCAGCTTAGATCCTGCCTATGGCTACACCTTC	CASSLDPAYGYTF
TRBJ2-1	TRBV12-3/TRBV12-4	.	.	TGTGCCACCTCACCAGGTAATGAGCAGTTCTTC	CATSPGNEQFF
TRBJ1-4	TRBV9	.	.	TGTGCCAGCAGCGTTTCAGGGTTAAATGAAAAACTGTTTTTT	CASSVSGLNEKLFF
TRBJ2-3	TRBV7-2	.	.	TGTGCCAGCAGCTTTAAAATGGGGGTGGGTGATACGCAGTATTTT	CASSFKMGVGDTQYF